One T cell receptor beta chain is described in this entry. This receptor's antigen is unknown. No per-base quality is available; no much larger clone lies one base away. The CDR3, from cysteine to phenylalanine, totals 12 residues. Solely the CDR3 DNA is kept, with 36 bases framed from the first base. CDR1 and CDR2 (GTSNPN, SVGIG) derive from the germline V gene (reference sequence). The V end loses 0 bases and the J end loses 5 bases, and a stretch of 5 bases separates them. The TCR beta CDR3 regions were amplified from the RNA transcripts. The first round of RT-PCR for the TCR CDR3 was performed with the HTBI primer set and the Qiagen OneStep RT-PCR kit. Libraries were constructed in a second round of multiplex PCR, after which size selection and purification were performed. The libraries were sequenced on an Illumina HiSeq2000 using paired-end 100 bp reads. Regarding the original processing steps: SOAPnuke was used to process the raw data, throwing out any read that contained adapters or uncalled bases, had a mean Phred below 15, or lacked an exact constant-primer or identifier match. High-quality paired reads were merged using COPE v1.2.5, and each unique nucleotide sequence was defined as a clonotype. Clonotypes were aligned to IMGT TRBV, TRBD and TRBJ reference segments using MiTCR v1.1. The analysis was restricted to V-J combinations with a frequency above 0.0001, which together covered roughly 99% of the repertoires. A TCS score was defined as the ratio of F50 (clonal expansion) to E x V (chaos), with BLOSUM62-based TCRdist applied between CDR3 peptides within each V-J. Welch's t-statistics and random forest reduced roughly 530 V-J features to 10 to 15, which were used in a naive Bayes classifier (R e1071). The Morisita-Horn index was used to measure how similar the thyroid and blood repertoires were. TCRdb applied fastp at Q25 and MiXCR to the public reads, then kept only in-frame beta chains. Every entry covers one CDR3 protein and lists the most common genes and DNA from its rows. The V and J calls reflect TCRdb's pipeline rather than the authors' work. The sample table records 450,000 to 700,000 distinct CDR3 sequences; around 45% of these occur just once. Of the sample, roughly 19% is held by the ten largest clones.

The entry originates in a study of T cells in Graves' hyperthyroidism and ophthalmopathy (dated by TCRdb to between 2018 and 2021). Study-level background: TCR V-J signatures able to tell the groups apart were searched for in a discovery cohort of 90 to 100 patients, of whom approximately 40 had Graves' ophthalmopathy and about 60 had stable Graves' hyperthyroidism. Prospective prediction of ophthalmopathy was tested in an independent validation cohort consisting of 18 to 20 hyperthyroidism patients and around 17 patients who later progressed to ophthalmopathy. For training and testing, the 110 or so patients in the discovery cohort were randomly divided in a 7:3 ratio. Thyroid tissue and blood T-cell repertoires from about six Graves' hyperthyroidism patients were also compared in the study. Following sampling, methimazole starting at 30 mg daily was given to hyperthyroidism patients, and high-dose intravenous methylprednisolone was given to ophthalmopathy patients. The paper describes TCR Vbeta CDR3 sequencing of some 130 peripheral blood samples, made up of roughly 45 ophthalmopathy patients, approximately 73 hyperthyroidism patients and about 17 progressor patients. What the study reported, not specific to this receptor: In validation, the model predicted progression to ophthalmopathy a median of approximately 6.3 months before onset, with approximately 71% sensitivity and about 72% specificity. A 13 V-J signature model separated ophthalmopathy from stable hyperthyroidism, with over 85% sensitivity and just under 84% specificity in cross-validation and 80%/75% in testing. Blood samples also contained most of the expanded thyroid clonotypes (frequency above 0.001), which suggests that blood repertoires may reflect thyroid immune responses. Sample size was not statistically predetermined, and investigators were not blinded to group allocation.

Any patient with an uncontrolled infection, another autoimmune disease, pregnancy or lactation was excluded. Diagnoses relied on clinical symptoms, serum thyroxine and TRAb, thyroid ultrasound and orbital computed tomography. Trizol reagent was used to extract total RNA, and RNA quality was then checked on an Agilent 2100 Bioanalyzer. This sequence originates from an adult woman with Graves' disease, either hyperthyroidism or ophthalmopathy (not recorded which). This chain is built from TRBV30 and TRBJ1-5; TRBD1 is a possible D gene, resting on 5 matching bases. Sequences were obtained from peripheral blood or thyroid tissue (not recorded which). The DNA is TGTGCCTGGAGTGTACAGGATCAGCCCCAGCATTTT. This codes for CAWSVQDQPQHF.